This TCR beta chain is drawn from a study of cytomegalovirus exposure and HLA in healthy donors. The CDR3 spans 17 residues. The germline gives CDR1 MGHRA, CDR2 YSYEKL. V shed 2 bases, J shed 7 bases, and the junction held 7 bases outside the gene matches. Vbeta (60) and Jbeta (13) primers were used in the PCR. TCRdb's table, derived via immunoSEQ multiplex PCR, lists solely in-frame clones and lacks some. Found here are over 95,000 clones, 67% of them singletons; the top ten hold over 6.5%. V and J are TRBV4-1 and TRBJ2-1; TRBD2 matches 14 bases. Sequenced input: PBMCs. The receptor was isolated from a man aged 18 to 35 in good health and CMV-seropositive. CDR3 nucleotides: TGCGCCAGCAGCCAAAGATCCGGGACTAGCGGGGGAAATGAGCAGTTCTTC. Amino acid sequence: CASSQRSGTSGGNEQFF.